One sample yielded the 24 T cell receptor beta chains listed below, sequenced in a study of CD4 T cells in relation to SARS-CoV-2 and coronaviruses. Sequenced by immunoSEQ multiplex PCR; TCRdb stores in-frame clones only, minus some. The data show nearly 20,000 clones, approximately 80% seen once. Their target antigens are unknown. Unexposed donor CD4+ T cells date from about 2011-2018, before the COVID-19 pandemic. CD4+ T cells were isolated from the cells after around 9 days of culture. Sequences were obtained from CD4+ T cells from PBMCs, cultured in vitro. These receptors originate from a human donor in good health.

This clone was counted only a few times. The CDR3 loop is CASSVGTSGGSSYNEQFF. CDR3 coding DNA: TGCGCCAGCAGCGTTGGGACCTCGGGGGGAAGCTCCTACAATGAGCAGTTCTTC. The V and J genes are TRBV5-1 and TRBJ2-1; 7 bases match TRBD2. Germline V gives CDR1 SGHRS, CDR2 YFSETQ. This CDR3 has 18 amino acids. With 4 bases clipped from V and 0 bases from J, the junction kept 13 bases outside the gene matches.

The gene calls are TRBV3-1 (or the pseudogene TRBV3-2) and TRBJ1-3; D is undetermined. The V end lost 1 base, the J end lost 0 bases, and 4 bases lay between the germline ends. This CDR3 is 14 amino acids long. CDR1 LGHDT and CDR2 YNNKEL come from the germline V gene (reference sequence). The CDR3 bases are TGTGCCAGCAGCCAAGGGGGCTCTGGAAACACCATATATTTT. Amino acids: CASSQGGSGNTIYF.

The gene calls are TRBV18 and TRBJ2-7; the match to TRBD2 covers 8 bases. V trimming: 4 bases; J trimming: 2 bases; junction bases outside the gene matches: 4. There are 14 residues in the CDR3. Germline loops: CDR1 KGHSH, CDR2 LQKENI. CDR3 bases: TGTGCCAGCTCACGGACTAGCAGCACCTACGAGCAGTACTTC. Translating gives CASSRTSSTYEQYF.

The chain has TRBV11-2 and TRBJ2-7, with D unresolved. The CDR3 spans 15 residues. V was pared by 5 bases and J by 7 bases, with 21 bases between. The V gene's germline CDR1 is SGHAT and CDR2 FQNNGV. The CDR3 coding sequence is TGTGCCAGCAGCAAACTTCAAATTAGGGCGCATGAGCAGTACTTC. It yields the protein CASSKLQIRAHEQYF. The full variable domain, rest sourced from reference TRBV11-2 and TRBJ2-7, is EAGVAQSPRYKIIEKRQSVAFWCNPISGHATLYWYQQILGQGPKLLIQFQNNGVVDDSQLPKDRFSAERLKGVDSTLKIQPAKLEDSAVYLCASSKLQIRAHEQYFGPGTRLTVT.

In its sample, this clone was seen once. The chain carries TRBV3-1 (or the pseudogene TRBV3-2) and TRBJ1-2; D possibly corresponds to TRBD1 (6 bases). Trimming took off 2 bases at V and 5 bases at J, with 9 bases between the two ends. CDR3 length: 13 residues. The germline CDR1 and CDR2 sequences are LGHDT and YNNKEL (reference sequence). The CDR3 reads CASSQPGQYGYTF. CDR3 DNA: TGTGCCAGCAGCCAACCAGGACAGTATGGCTACACCTTC.

The genes are TRBV19 and TRBJ1-5; 8 bases map to TRBD1. With V trimmed by 7 bases and J by 4 bases, 9 bases remained unmatched. Per germline, CDR1 LNHDA and CDR2 SQIVND (reference sequence). The CDR3 is 15 residues long. In DNA, the CDR3 is TGTGCCAGTAACAAAGACAGGGGAAGTAATCAGCCCCAGCATTTT. Translation gives CASNKDRGSNQPQHF.

The genes are TRBV19 and TRBJ2-6, with TRBD1 matching 8 bases. V lost 4 bases to trimming and J lost 1 base; unmatched junction nucleotides: 3. Looked up from germline, CDR1 is LNHDA and CDR2 is SQIVND (reference sequence). This CDR3 is 16 amino acids long. The CDR3 DNA follows: TGTGCCAGTAGTAACCGACAGGGGTCTGGGGCCAACGTCCTGACTTTC. Protein: CASSNRQGSGANVLTF.

This clone was counted once. For the CDR3, the DNA is TGTGCCATACCGAACGTAGGGGAGACCCAGTACTTC. Translated, it gives CAIPNVGETQYF. The genes are TRBV7-9 and TRBJ2-5; D remains unclear. The CDR3 loop spans 12 amino acids. The V gene lost 10 bases and the J gene lost 5 bases, with 14 bases spanning the gap. Germline assignment: CDR1 SEHNR and CDR2 FQNEAQ (reference sequence).

The chain has TRBV6-5 and TRBJ1-4, with D perhaps matching TRBD1 (6 bases). This CDR3 has 15 amino acids. CDR1 and CDR2 from the germline V gene are MNHEY and SVGAGI. Trimming cost V 0 bases and J 8 bases, with 13 bases left between them. The CDR3 region has the DNA TGTGCCAGCAGTTACTCATCCAGGGGAGGGGAAAAACTGTTTTTT. Translation gives CASSYSSRGGEKLFF.

The V gene is TRBV3-1 (or the pseudogene TRBV3-2), the J gene TRBJ2-7; no clear D gene. The CDR3 is made up of 16 amino acids. Trimming left V 1 base short and J 4 bases short, with 17 bases between. CDR1 is LGHDT and CDR2 is YNNKEL in the germline V gene (reference sequence). The chain's CDR3 is CASSQAVGLEAYEQYF. In nucleotides, the CDR3 is TGTGCCAGCAGCCAAGCGGTCGGGCTAGAAGCGTACGAGCAGTACTTC.

V is TRBV5-1 and J is TRBJ2-7; a possible D gene is TRBD1 (6 bases). This CDR3 spans 15 amino acids. Germline CDR1 is SGHRS and CDR2 is YFSETQ. Trimming pared 0 bases from V and 2 bases from J, leaving 12 bases between. The CDR3 protein is CASSLEVRGTYEQYF. As DNA, the CDR3 is TGCGCCAGCAGCTTGGAGGTCAGGGGCACCTACGAGCAGTACTTC.

CDR3 in amino acids: CASSIGTGPYNEQFF. The DNA of the CDR3 is TGTGCCAGCTCAATCGGGACAGGACCCTACAATGAGCAGTTCTTC. The chain links TRBV18 to TRBJ2-1, with 8 bases lining up with TRBD1. J was trimmed by 2 bases and V by 5 bases; bases with no gene match: 5. The CDR3 loop spans 15 amino acids. Germline V lookup: CDR1 KGHSH, CDR2 LQKENI.

The genes are TRBV6-5 and TRBJ2-7; TRBD2 is a possible D gene (5 bases). Deletions cut 6 bases from V and 4 bases from J, with 10 bases between. This CDR3 region has 12 residues. CDR1 is MNHEY and CDR2 is SVGAGI in the germline V gene. The CDR3 nucleotides are TGTGCCAGCAGGACGGGGTTGTACGAGCAGTACTTC. It is translated as CASRTGLYEQYF.

The chain carries TRBV19 and TRBJ2-3; D possibly corresponds to TRBD2 (6 bases). V lost 6 bases to trimming and J lost 0 bases, with 16 bases between them. CDR3 length: 16 residues. Per the germline V gene, CDR1 is LNHDA and CDR2 is SQIVND (reference sequence). CDR3 nucleotide sequence: TGTGCCAGTAGCCCAACGCGGGAAGTTAGCACAGATACGCAGTATTTT. Protein product: CASSPTREVSTDTQYF.

The V and J genes are TRBV12-3 or TRBV12-4 and TRBJ1-2; tentatively, D is TRBD1 (6 bases). The CDR3 sequence is 13 residues long. Trimming pared 5 bases from V and 4 bases from J, leaving 11 bases between. The CDR3 bases are TGTGCCAGCAGTCTCGACAGGACCTATGGCTACACCTTC. Its translation: CASSLDRTYGYTF.

The chain couples TRBV7-2 to TRBJ2-7; no clear D gene. Germline V CDR1 and CDR2: SGHTA, FQGNSA. The CDR3 totals 13 residues. Trimming stripped 0 bases from V and 1 base from J, with 4 bases between. In DNA, the CDR3 is TGTGCCAGCAGCTTAGCAGGGTCCTACGAGCAGTACTTC. Protein: CASSLAGSYEQYF.

The chain's CDR3 is CASSLQAQAIISNQPQHF. CDR3 DNA: TGTGCCAGCAGCTTACAAGCACAGGCCATCATTAGCAATCAGCCCCAGCATTTT. The chain combines TRBV7-2 with TRBJ1-5; D is perhaps TRBD1 (5 bases). V lost 2 bases and J lost 0, with 17 bases in between. CDR3 length equals 18 residues. Germline V gene lookup returns CDR1 SGHTA and CDR2 FQGNSA.

The chain combines TRBV5-1 with TRBJ2-3; 9 bases align to TRBD2. Trimming at V came to 4 bases and at J to 4 bases, leaving 10 bases not matched to a gene. Germline lookup yields CDR1 SGHRS and CDR2 YFSETQ. The CDR3 consists of 16 residues. The CDR3, as DNA: TGCGCCAGCAGCCTCTTTAGCGGGGGTGGGTCAGATACGCAGTATTTT. Translated: CASSLFSGGGSDTQYF. The variable domain in full, completed from reference TRBV5-1 and TRBJ2-3, reads KAGVTQTPRYLIKTRGQQVTLSCSPISGHRSVSWYQQTPGQGLQFLFEYFSETQRNKGNFPGRFSGRQFSNSRSEMNVSTLELGDSALYLCASSLFSGGGSDTQYFGPGTRLTVL.

The chain employs TRBV7-2 and TRBJ1-2, with TRBD1 matching 8 bases. The CDR3 loop spans 16 amino acids. V was pared by 1 base and J by 7 bases, with 11 bases of the junction left unmatched. Germline-derived CDR1 and CDR2 are SGHTA and FQGNSA. The CDR3 is CASSLVRPGQDSGYTF. Written as DNA, the CDR3 is TGTGCCAGCAGCTTAGTAAGGCCGGGACAGGACAGTGGCTACACCTTC.

The V gene is TRBV6-5, the J gene TRBJ1-5; 11 nucleotides agree with TRBD1. Germline assignment: CDR1 MNHEY and CDR2 SVGAGI. With V trimmed by 7 bases and J by 9 bases, 11 bases remained unmatched. The CDR3 is made up of 15 amino acids. The CDR3 here is CASTDRGRFSRPQHF. Here the CDR3 DNA reads TGTGCCAGCACGGACAGGGGGCGCTTCTCTCGGCCCCAGCATTTT.

The V and J genes are TRBV29-1 and TRBJ1-5; 8 nucleotides line up with TRBD1. The germline gives CDR1 SQVTM, CDR2 ANQGSEA. V dropped 6 bases and J dropped 3; count of bases not matched to a gene: 4. The CDR3 sequence is 13 residues long. The CDR3 nucleotides read TGCAGCGTCGGGGGACAGGACAATCAGCCCCAGCATTTT. Residues: CSVGGQDNQPQHF.

The chain joins TRBV6-6 to TRBJ1-6; no firm D call. Trimming took off 0 bases at V and 8 bases at J, with 11 bases between the two ends. From germline, CDR1 is MNHNY and CDR2 SVGAGI (reference sequence). The CDR3 sequence is 15 residues long. The CDR3 DNA reads TGTGCCAGCAGTTACTCGTGGGGAGATGATTCACCCCTCCACTTT. Protein product: CASSYSWGDDSPLHF.

V gene TRBV18 combines with J gene TRBJ2-2; the D is unclear. The CDR3 is made up of 17 amino acids. The germline V gene has CDR1 KGHSH and CDR2 LQKENI. V was trimmed by 0 bases and J by 0 bases, leaving 11 bases between them. The CDR3 reads CASSPPPLVANTGELFF. The CDR3 region has the DNA TGTGCCAGCTCACCACCACCGTTAGTAGCGAACACCGGGGAGCTGTTTTTT.

The genes are TRBV3-1 (or the pseudogene TRBV3-2) and TRBJ1-2, with D possibly matching TRBD1 (5 bases). Trimming took 0 bases from V and 3 from J, leaving 11 bases between them. Germline CDR1 reads LGHDT; CDR2 reads YNNKEL (reference sequence). The CDR3 loop spans 15 amino acids. CDR3 in amino acids: CASSQDLGAHYGYTF. CDR3 coding DNA: TGTGCCAGCAGCCAAGATTTAGGGGCACACTATGGCTACACCTTC.